One T cell receptor (beta chain) is described in this entry. This sample is drawn from a study of blood T cell repertoires in COVID-19. Study as a whole: COVID-19 samples, acute and convalescent, were from the United States, Italy and Spain.

CDR3 size: 17 residues. V gave up 1 base and J gave up 2 bases; unmatched junction bases: 6. Germline lookup yields CDR1 SGHNT and CDR2 YENEEA. Using immunoSEQ multiplex PCR, the repertoire was profiled, and TCRdb retains in-frame clones only, with some absent. Among about 150,000 clones listed, 84% were seen once. The rearrangement links TRBV11-3 to TRBJ2-5; 11 bases line up with TRBD2. The clonotype comes from a woman between 45 and 65 years old in a cohort sampled during active or convalescent COVID-19. Sequenced input: peripheral blood. Here the CDR3 reads CASSLGRTSGFQETQYF. In DNA, the CDR3 is TGTGCCAGCAGCTTAGGACGGACTAGCGGGTTTCAAGAGACCCAGTACTTC.